The 21 T cell receptor beta chains given below trace back to one sample, sequenced in a study of Ad26.COV2.S vaccination and SARS-CoV-2 variants. Some clones are missing from TCRdb's copy, which holds only in-frame ones; the method was immunoSEQ multiplex PCR. The data hold roughly 350,000 clones, with approximately 90% observed a single time. Regarding treatment: about 20 received Ad26.COV2.S at low or high dose, single or two shots; about 5 received placebo; per-sample allocation not given. On day 63 after the first injection, vaccine and placebo recipients gave samples. Specimen: peripheral blood, collected in a trial of Ad26.COV2.S vaccine versus placebo. The receptor set was obtained from a person aged 18-65 years who received the Ad26.COV2.S COVID-19 vaccine or a placebo.

The chain uses TRBV6-5 and TRBJ2-3; possible D gene TRBD1, 6 bases. Trimming removed 1 base at V and 1 base at J, with 9 bases between. Germline V gene sequence: CDR1 MNHEY, CDR2 SVGAGI. CDR3 length: 15 residues. The CDR3 DNA follows: TGTGCCAGCAGTTACTGGGCAGGGGGCACAGATACGCAGTATTTT. This sequence encodes CASSYWAGGTDTQYF.

The genes are TRBV6-5 and TRBJ1-2; possibly TRBD1 for D (6 bases). The germline V and J ends were trimmed by 4 bases and 7 bases, with 13 bases remaining between them. Germline CDR1 MNHEY, CDR2 SVGAGI. The CDR3 is made up of 13 amino acids. Here the CDR3 DNA reads TGTGCCAGCAGTTCCACAGGGCTGGTTGGCTACACCTTC. Its protein is CASSSTGLVGYTF.

This rearrangement joins TRBV27 to TRBJ2-2, with D perhaps TRBD1 (6 bases). The CDR3 has 13 residues. Looked up from germline, CDR1 is MNHEY and CDR2 is SMNVEV (reference sequence). Deletions cut 10 bases from V and 3 bases from J, with 12 bases between. The CDR3 DNA follows: TGTGCCACCAAACAGGGATACACCGGGGAGCTGTTTTTT. It yields the protein CATKQGYTGELFF.

This rearrangement joins TRBV5-5 to TRBJ2-3; perhaps TRBD1 as D (6 bases). Per germline, CDR1 SGHKS and CDR2 YYEKEE (reference sequence). The CDR3 consists of 13 residues. Deletions cut 2 bases from V and 6 bases from J, with 10 bases between. CDR3 DNA sequence: TGTGCCAGCAGCTTACAGGGCCCCGATACGCAGTATTTT. This gives the protein CASSLQGPDTQYF.

This chain links TRBV6-5 with TRBJ1-3; D is unresolved. The germline V and J ends were trimmed by 4 bases and 2 bases, with 6 bases remaining between them. Germline assignment: CDR1 MNHEY and CDR2 SVGAGI. The CDR3 has 13 residues. The DNA for the CDR3 is TGTGCCAGCAGTTCCCAGGCTGGAAACACCATATATTTT. Translation: CASSSQAGNTIYF.

This chain links TRBV18 with TRBJ1-2; no clear D gene. The germline V gene encodes CDR1 KGHSH and CDR2 LQKENI. Trimming took off 3 bases at V and 2 bases at J, with 4 bases between the two ends. CDR3 length: 12 amino acids. CDR3 protein: CASSPQNYGYTF. For the CDR3, the DNA is TGTGCCAGCTCACCCCAGAACTATGGCTACACCTTC.

The chain couples TRBV14 to TRBJ2-1; weak D call: TRBD1 (6 bases). V was trimmed by 1 base and J by 2 bases, leaving 9 bases between them. The CDR3 spans 15 residues. Germline V CDR1 and CDR2: SGHDN, FVKESK. The CDR3 DNA reads as TGTGCCAGCAGCCAAGTAGGGGGAGCCTACAATGAGCAGTTCTTC. The encoded protein is CASSQVGGAYNEQFF. The full variable domain, with the rest looked up from reference TRBV14 and TRBJ2-1, is EAGVTQFPSHSVIEKGQTVTLRCDPISGHDNLYWYRRVMGKEIKFLLHFVKESKQDESGMPNNRFLAERTGGTYSTLKVQPAELEDSGVYFCASSQVGGAYNEQFFGPGTRLTVL.

V and J are TRBV9 and TRBJ2-1, with TRBD2 as a possible D gene (5 bases). The length of the CDR3 is 15 residues. The germline gives CDR1 SGDLS, CDR2 YYNGEE. Trimming removed 0 bases from V and 6 bases from J, with 13 bases in between. CDR3 coding DNA: TGTGCCAGCAGCGTAGAGCAAGCGGTGGGCAATGAGCAGTTCTTC. This sequence encodes CASSVEQAVGNEQFF.

This chain joins TRBV28 and TRBJ1-5; possible D gene TRBD1, 6 bases. The CDR3 totals 17 residues. The germline CDR1 and CDR2 sequences are MDHEN and SYDVKM. V lost 2 bases, J lost 3 bases, and 17 bases lay in between. The CDR3, as DNA: TGTGCCAGCAGTTTAGGTAGGGGGGCACCTGTCAATCAGCCCCAGCATTTT. Its protein is CASSLGRGAPVNQPQHF.

The chain couples TRBV18 to TRBJ1-1, with D maybe TRBD1 (5 bases). Germline V lookup: CDR1 KGHSH, CDR2 LQKENI. V lost 3 bases, J lost 4 bases, and 15 bases lay in between. The CDR3 is 15 amino acids. In DNA form, the CDR3 reads TGTGCCAGCTCACCTGATGGGGGGGGGTTCACTGAAGCTTTCTTT. Amino acids: CASSPDGGGFTEAFF.

The chain employs TRBV5-1 and TRBJ1-4; possibly TRBD1 for D (5 bases). CDR3 length: 14 amino acids. Germline V gene lookup returns CDR1 SGHRS and CDR2 YFSETQ. The V end was cut by 6 bases, the J end by 5 bases, with 14 bases between. CDR3 amino acids: CASTPGIRNEKLFF. CDR3 nucleotides: TGCGCCAGCACTCCAGGGATAAGAAATGAAAAACTGTTTTTT.

This chain joins TRBV18 and TRBJ2-2; 7 positions match TRBD2. The V and J ends lost 3 bases and 4 bases, in that order; junction bases with no gene match: 5. This CDR3 has 15 amino acids. Germline V CDR1 and CDR2: KGHSH, LQKENI. This CDR3 is CASSPTGGGTGELFF. CDR3 nucleotide sequence: TGTGCCAGCTCACCGACTGGGGGGGGCACCGGGGAGCTGTTTTTT.

This chain's CDR3 is CASSPNYGQGLNTGELFF. CDR3 nucleotides: TGTGCCAGCAGCCCCAACTACGGACAGGGGCTTAACACCGGGGAGCTGTTTTTT. J is TRBJ2-2 and V is TRBV11-2; 9 bases agree with TRBD1. CDR1 and CDR2 from the germline V gene are SGHAT and FQNNGV. V gave up 5 bases and J gave up 2 bases; unmatched junction bases: 12. The CDR3 covers 18 residues. Filled out from reference TRBV11-2 and TRBJ2-2, the complete variable domain reads EAGVAQSPRYKIIEKRQSVAFWCNPISGHATLYWYQQILGQGPKLLIQFQNNGVVDDSQLPKDRFSAERLKGVDSTLKIQPAKLEDSAVYLCASSPNYGQGLNTGELFFGEGSRLTVL.

Here the CDR3 DNA reads TGTGCCACCTCCGGGACTTCAGATACGCAGTATTTT. It is translated as CATSGTSDTQYF. V gene TRBV7-3 combines with J gene TRBJ2-3, with D possibly being TRBD2 (6 bases). Between the trimmed V and J ends, which lost 10 bases and 4 bases, there was a span of 12 bases. Germline V gene sequence: CDR1 SGHTA, CDR2 FQGTGA. This CDR3 is 12 amino acids long. The variable domain in full, completed from reference TRBV7-3 and TRBJ2-3, reads GAGVSQTPSNKVTEKGKYVELRCDPISGHTALYWYRQSLGQGPEFLIYFQGTGAADDSGLPNDRFFAVRPEGSVSTLKIQRTERGDSAVYLCATSGTSDTQYFGPGTRLTVL.

The chain couples TRBV2 to TRBJ2-7, with 11 bases identical to TRBD2. The CDR3 consists of 15 residues. CDR1 and CDR2 from the germline V gene are SNHLY and FYNNEI. After removal of 1 base from V and 5 bases from J, the junction contained 4 bases not matched to a gene. The CDR3 DNA sequence: TGTGCCAGCAGTGAAGGTACTAGCGGGAGTAACGAGCAGTACTTC. It yields the protein CASSEGTSGSNEQYF.

J is TRBJ1-1 and V is TRBV6-2 or TRBV6-3, with a weak D call TRBD1 (5 bases). The CDR3 totals 13 residues. Between the trimmed V and J ends, which lost 7 bases and 6 bases, there was a span of 15 bases. Germline values: CDR1 MNHEY, CDR2 SVGEGT. The CDR3: CASTPGPGPEAFF. The CDR3 DNA is TGTGCCAGCACCCCGGGACCCGGCCCTGAAGCTTTCTTT.

J is TRBJ1-6 and V is TRBV5-6; D is possibly TRBD1 (5 bases). Germline CDR1 reads SGHDT; CDR2 reads YYEEEE. The CDR3 has 13 residues. Trimming took 4 bases from V and 8 from J, leaving 10 bases between them. Written as DNA, the CDR3 is TGTGCCAGCAGCGGGGGTCTTCATTCACCCCTCCACTTT. Its translation: CASSGGLHSPLHF.

About this clone: Other DNA sequences in this sample translate to the same CDR3. This rearrangement joins TRBV30 to TRBJ2-7, with D unclear. Trimming pared 0 bases from V and 4 bases from J, leaving 7 bases between. Germline V gives CDR1 GTSNPN, CDR2 SVGIG (reference sequence). The CDR3 length is 12 residues. CDR3 in DNA: TGTGCCTGGAGTGTTAGTGGTTACGAGCAGTACTTC. Protein product: CAWSVSGYEQYF. Using reference TRBV30 and TRBJ2-7 for the parts outside the CDR3, the full variable domain is SQTIHQWPATLVQPVGSPLSLECTVEGTSNPNLYWYRQAAGRGLQLLFYSVGIGQISSEVPQNLSASRPQDRQFILSSKKLLLSDSGFYLCAWSVSGYEQYFGPGTRLTVT.

This clone was recorded once. This chain joins TRBV19 and TRBJ2-5, with TRBD1 matching 8 bases. Germline V gives CDR1 LNHDA, CDR2 SQIVND (reference sequence). The CDR3 sequence is 14 residues long. V gave up 5 bases and J gave up 4 bases; unmatched junction bases: 6. The CDR3 DNA reads TGTGCCAGTAGTGCAGGGGGCAGGGGAGAGACCCAGTACTTC. Its translation: CASSAGGRGETQYF. Filled out from reference TRBV19 and TRBJ2-5, the complete variable domain reads DGGITQSPKYLFRKEGQNVTLSCEQNLNHDAMYWYRQDPGQGLRLIYYSQIVNDFQKGDIAEGYSVSREKKESFPLTVTSAQKNPTAFYLCASSAGGRGETQYFGPGTRLLVL.

The rearrangement joins TRBV6-6 to TRBJ1-2; no reliable D call. Trimming pared 0 bases from V and 6 bases from J, leaving 8 bases between. Germline-derived CDR1 and CDR2 are MNHNY and SVGAGI (reference sequence). This CDR3 has 13 amino acids. The CDR3 sequence: CASSYSPTDGYTF. In DNA form, the CDR3 reads TGTGCCAGCAGTTACTCCCCCACGGATGGCTACACCTTC.

The genes are TRBV14 and TRBJ2-4, with 7 bases matching TRBD2. CDR1 and CDR2 from the germline V gene are SGHDN and FVKESK. The junction had 12 bases not matched to a gene; V was cut back by 4 bases and J by 9 bases. This CDR3 is built from 15 residues. CDR3 in DNA: TGTGCCAGCAGCCCATTCGGTCGGGGGGAAGGCATTCAGTACTTC. Translation gives CASSPFGRGEGIQYF.